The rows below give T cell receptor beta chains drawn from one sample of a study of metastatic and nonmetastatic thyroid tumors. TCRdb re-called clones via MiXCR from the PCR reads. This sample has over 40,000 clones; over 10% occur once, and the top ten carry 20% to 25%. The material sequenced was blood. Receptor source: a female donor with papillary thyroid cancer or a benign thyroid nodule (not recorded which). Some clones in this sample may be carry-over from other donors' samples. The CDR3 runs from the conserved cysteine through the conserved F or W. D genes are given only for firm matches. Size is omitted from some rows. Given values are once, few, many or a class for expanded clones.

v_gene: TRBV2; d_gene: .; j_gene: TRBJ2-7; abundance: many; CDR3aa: CASREGHYEQYF; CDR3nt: TGTGCCAGCAGGGAGGGGCATTACGAGCAGTACTTC
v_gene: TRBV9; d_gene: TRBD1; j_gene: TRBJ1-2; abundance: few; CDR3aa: CASSSRDSGNYGYTF; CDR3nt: TGTGCCAGCAGCTCCCGGGACAGTGGGAACTATGGCTACACCTTC
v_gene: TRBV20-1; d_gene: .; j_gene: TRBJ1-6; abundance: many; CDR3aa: CSAREETRNSPLHF; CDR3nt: TGCAGTGCTAGAGAAGAGACACGTAATTCACCCCTCCACTTT
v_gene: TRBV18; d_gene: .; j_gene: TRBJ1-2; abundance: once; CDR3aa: CASSPRGDGYGYTF; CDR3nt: TGTGCCAGCTCACCAAGAGGGGACGGCTATGGCTACACCTTC
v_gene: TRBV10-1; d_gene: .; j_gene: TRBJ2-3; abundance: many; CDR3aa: CASSESVRDRTDTQYF; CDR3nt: TGCGCCAGCAGTGAGTCAGTGCGGGACCGCACAGATACGCAGTATTTT
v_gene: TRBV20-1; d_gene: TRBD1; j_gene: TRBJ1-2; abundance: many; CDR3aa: CSAREQGAPRGYTF; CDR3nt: TGCAGTGCTAGAGAACAGGGGGCGCCCCGTGGCTACACCTTC
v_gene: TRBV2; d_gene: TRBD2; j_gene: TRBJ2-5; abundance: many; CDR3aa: CASSELGAGASRAQYF; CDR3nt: TGTGCCAGCAGTGAATTAGGAGCGGGAGCGTCCCGGGCCCAGTACTTC
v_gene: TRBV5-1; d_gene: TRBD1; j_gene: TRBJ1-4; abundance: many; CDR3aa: CASSLWTGGIEKLFF; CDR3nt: TGCGCCAGCAGCTTGTGGACAGGTGGTATTGAAAAACTGTTTTTT
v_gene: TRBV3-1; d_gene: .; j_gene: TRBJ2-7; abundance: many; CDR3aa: CASSHLERGSYEQYF; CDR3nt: TGTGCCAGCAGCCATCTAGAGAGGGGTTCCTACGAACAGTACTTC
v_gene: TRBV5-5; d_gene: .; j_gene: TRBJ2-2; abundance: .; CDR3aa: CASSLTRGELFF; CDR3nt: TGTGCCAGCAGCTTGACCCGCGGGGAGCTGTTTTTT
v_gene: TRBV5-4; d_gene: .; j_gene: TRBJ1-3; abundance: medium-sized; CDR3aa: CASSPNGGSGNTIYF; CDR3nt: TGTGCCAGCAGCCCGAACGGGGGCTCTGGAAACACCATATATTTT
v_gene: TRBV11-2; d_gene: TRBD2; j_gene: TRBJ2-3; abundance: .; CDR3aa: CASSPNLAETKDTQYF; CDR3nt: TGTGCCAGCAGCCCAAACCTAGCGGAGACCAAAGATACGCAGTATTTT
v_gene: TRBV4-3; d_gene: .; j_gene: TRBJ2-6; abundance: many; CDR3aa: CASSQGYQSSGANVLTF; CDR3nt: TGCGCCAGCAGCCAAGGGTACCAAAGCTCTGGGGCCAACGTCCTGACTTTC
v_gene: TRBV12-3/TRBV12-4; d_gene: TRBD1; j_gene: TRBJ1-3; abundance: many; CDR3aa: CASSDNRGTGNTIYF; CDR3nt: TGTGCCAGCAGCGACAACAGGGGAACTGGAAACACCATATATTTT
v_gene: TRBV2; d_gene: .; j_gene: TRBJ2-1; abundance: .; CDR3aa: CASRDSGFLNNERFF; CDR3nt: TGTGCCAGCAGGGACAGTGGGTTCCTAAACAATGAGCGGTTCTTC
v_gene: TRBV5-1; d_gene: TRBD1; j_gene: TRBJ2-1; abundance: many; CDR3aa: CASSLSGQGAYNEQFF; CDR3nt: TGCGCCAGCAGCTTGTCGGGACAGGGGGCCTACAATGAGCAGTTCTTC
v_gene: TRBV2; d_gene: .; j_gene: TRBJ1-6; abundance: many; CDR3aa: CASSDEQGWSPLHF; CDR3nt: TGTGCCAGCAGTGACGAGCAGGGATGGTCACCCCTCCACTTT
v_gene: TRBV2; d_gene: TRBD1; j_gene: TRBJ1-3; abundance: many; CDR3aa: CASSAPGQGAGNTIYF; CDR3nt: TGTGCCAGCAGTGCCCCGGGACAGGGGGCCGGAAACACCATATATTTT
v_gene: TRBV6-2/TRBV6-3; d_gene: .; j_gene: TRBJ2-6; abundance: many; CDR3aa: CASSLRQRLTGANVLTF; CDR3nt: TGTGCCAGCAGTTTGCGACAGAGATTGACAGGGGCCAACGTCCTGACTTTC
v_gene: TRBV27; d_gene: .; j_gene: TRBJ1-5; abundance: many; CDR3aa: CASSRFGEHSNQPQHF; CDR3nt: TGTGCCAGCAGTCGTTTTGGGGAGCATAGCAATCAGCCCCAGCATTTT
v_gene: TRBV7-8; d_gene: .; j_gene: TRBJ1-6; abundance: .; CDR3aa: CASKTLYNSPLHF; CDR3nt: TGTGCCAGCAAGACACTGTATAATTCACCCCTCCACTTT
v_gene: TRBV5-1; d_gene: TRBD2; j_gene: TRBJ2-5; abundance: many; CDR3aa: CASSPAGGETQYF; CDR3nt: TGCGCCAGCAGCCCCGCGGGGGGGGAGACCCAGTACTTC
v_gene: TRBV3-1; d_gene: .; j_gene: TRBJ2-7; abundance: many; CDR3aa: CVSSPRWSYEQYF; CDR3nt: TGTGTCAGCAGCCCCCGGTGGTCCTACGAGCAGTACTTC
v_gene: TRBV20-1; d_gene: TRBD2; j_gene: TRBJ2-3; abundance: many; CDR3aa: CSASPAASGRSYTQYF; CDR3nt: TGCAGTGCTAGCCCCGCCGCCAGCGGGAGATCGTATACGCAGTATTTT
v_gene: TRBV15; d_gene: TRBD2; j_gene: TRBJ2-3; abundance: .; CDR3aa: CATSRAGGMGSAPTDTQYF; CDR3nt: TGTGCCACCAGCAGAGCGGGGGGGATGGGGAGCGCCCCCACAGATACGCAGTATTTT
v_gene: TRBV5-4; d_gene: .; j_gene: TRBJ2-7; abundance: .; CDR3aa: CASSLGQGGSCPYEQYF; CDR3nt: TGTGCCAGCAGCTTGGGACAGGGAGGAAGTTGTCCCTACGAGCAGTACTTC
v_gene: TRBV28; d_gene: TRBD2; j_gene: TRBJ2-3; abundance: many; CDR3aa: CASSPLLAPSTDTQYF; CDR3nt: TGTGCCAGCAGTCCCCTACTAGCGCCAAGCACAGATACGCAGTATTTT
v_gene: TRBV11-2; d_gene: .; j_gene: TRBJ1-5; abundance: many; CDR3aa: CASSKGVGQPQHF; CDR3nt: TGTGCCAGCAGCAAGGGGGTCGGGCAGCCCCAGCATTTT
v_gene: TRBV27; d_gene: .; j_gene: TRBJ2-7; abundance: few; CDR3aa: CASSLETVVSYEQYF; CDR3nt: TGTGCCAGCAGTTTAGAGACGGTAGTCTCCTACGAGCAGTACTTC
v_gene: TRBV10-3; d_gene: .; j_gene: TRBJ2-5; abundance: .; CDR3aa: CAISESMSQETQYF; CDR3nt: TGTGCCATCAGTGAGTCGATGAGCCAAGAGACCCAGTACTTC
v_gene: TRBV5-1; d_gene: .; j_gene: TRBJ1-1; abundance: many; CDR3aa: CASSLIGMNTEAFF; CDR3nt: TGCGCCAGCAGCTTGATTGGCATGAACACTGAAGCTTTCTTT
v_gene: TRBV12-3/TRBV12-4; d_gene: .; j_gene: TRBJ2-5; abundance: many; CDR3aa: CASSLPESQETQYF; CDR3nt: TGTGCCAGCAGTTTGCCGGAGTCACAAGAGACCCAGTACTTC
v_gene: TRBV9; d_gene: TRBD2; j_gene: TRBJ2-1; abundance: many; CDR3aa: CASSESSGRNFNEQFF; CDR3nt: TGTGCCAGCAGCGAATCAAGCGGGAGGAATTTCAATGAGCAGTTCTTC
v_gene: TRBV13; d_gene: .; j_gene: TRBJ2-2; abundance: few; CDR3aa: CASSPSLGQTGEGTGELFF; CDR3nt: TGTGCCAGCAGCCCGAGCCTGGGCCAAACAGGGGAGGGCACCGGGGAGCTGTTTTTT
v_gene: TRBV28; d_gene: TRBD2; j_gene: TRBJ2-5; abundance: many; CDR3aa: CASSTPSASGRYVVTQYF; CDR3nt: TGTGCCAGCAGTACCCCCTCTGCTAGCGGGAGGTACGTCGTGACCCAGTACTTC
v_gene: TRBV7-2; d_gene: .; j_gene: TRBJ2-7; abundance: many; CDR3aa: CASSPGGISYEQYF; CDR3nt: TGTGCCAGCAGCCCAGGGGGGATCTCCTACGAGCAGTACTTC
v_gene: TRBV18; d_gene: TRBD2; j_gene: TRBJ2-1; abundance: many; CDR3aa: CASSPATSGAGEQFF; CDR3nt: TGTGCCAGCTCACCTGCCACTAGCGGAGCTGGTGAGCAGTTCTTC